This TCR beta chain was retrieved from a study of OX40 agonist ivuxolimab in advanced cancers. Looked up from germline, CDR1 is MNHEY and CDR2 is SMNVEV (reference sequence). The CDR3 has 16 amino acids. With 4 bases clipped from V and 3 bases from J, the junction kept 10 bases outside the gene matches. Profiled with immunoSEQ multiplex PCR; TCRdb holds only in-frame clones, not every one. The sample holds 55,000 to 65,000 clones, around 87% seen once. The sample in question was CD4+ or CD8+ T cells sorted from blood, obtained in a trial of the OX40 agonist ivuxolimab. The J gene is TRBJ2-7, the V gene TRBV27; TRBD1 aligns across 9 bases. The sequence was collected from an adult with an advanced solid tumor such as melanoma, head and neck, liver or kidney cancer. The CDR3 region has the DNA TGTGCCAGCAGTTCGAGGGCGGGACAGGGCTTCTACGAGCAGTACTTC. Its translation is CASSSRAGQGFYEQYF.